This paragraph reports one T cell receptor (beta chain). Its specificity is unknown. The source of the sample is a study of shared clonotypes between healthy human individuals. Study-level results: Researchers found naive subsets generally carried larger estimated richness than memory subsets. How much donors shared clonotypes was expected to be affected by sequencing depth.

Every subset had its genomic DNA shared out evenly among several immunoSEQ plates. Assay: immunoSEQ multiplex PCR; the TCRdb copy retains only in-frame clones and omits some. The sample holds about 120,000 clones, around 68% seen once. This CDR3 has 16 residues. CDR1 is SGHVS and CDR2 is FQNEAQ in the germline V gene. Trimming pared 5 bases from V and 0 bases from J, leaving 16 bases between. Everyone who donated was a Caucasian adult who lived in Nashville, Tennessee. Input material: memory CD8+ T cells sorted from blood. The subset: CD45RO+ cells pooled with CCR7-negative TemRA cells. The source is a woman under 40 in good health. The chain links TRBV7-8 to TRBJ1-1; TRBD1 might be the D (6 bases). The CDR3 sequence is CASSPRGGGLNTEAFF. As DNA, the CDR3 is TGTGCCAGCAGCCCCCGGGGCGGGGGCCTGAACACTGAAGCTTTCTTT.